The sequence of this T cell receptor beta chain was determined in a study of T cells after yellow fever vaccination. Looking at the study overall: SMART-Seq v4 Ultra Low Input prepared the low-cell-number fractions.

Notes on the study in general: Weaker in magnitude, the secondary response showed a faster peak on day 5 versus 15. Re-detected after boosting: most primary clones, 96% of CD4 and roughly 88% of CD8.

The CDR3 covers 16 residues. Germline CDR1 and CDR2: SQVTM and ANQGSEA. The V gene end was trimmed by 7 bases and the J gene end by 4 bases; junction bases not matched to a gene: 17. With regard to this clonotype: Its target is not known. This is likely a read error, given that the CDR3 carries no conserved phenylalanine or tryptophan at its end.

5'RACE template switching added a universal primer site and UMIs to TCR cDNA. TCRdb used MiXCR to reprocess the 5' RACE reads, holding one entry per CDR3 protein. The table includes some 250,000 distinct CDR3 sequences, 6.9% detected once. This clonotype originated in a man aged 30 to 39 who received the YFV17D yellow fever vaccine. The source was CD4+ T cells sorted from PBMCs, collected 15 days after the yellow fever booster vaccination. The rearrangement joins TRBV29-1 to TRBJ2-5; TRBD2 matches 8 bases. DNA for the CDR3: TGCAGCGGGGCGGCGGGAGGTTTTTGGCGAAGAGAGACCCAGTACTCC. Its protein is CSGAAGGFWRRETQYS.